The 13 T cell receptor beta chains reported below all come from one sample, sequenced in a study of T cells after yellow fever vaccination (dated by TCRdb to 2018 to 2020). The sample's treatment or condition label, in plain terms: live attenuated yellow fever vaccine strain. The method behind the library was 5' RACE. Sequencer: Illumina HiSeq 2500. TCRdb took the public reads, trimmed them with fastp at Q25, ran MiXCR for clone calling and kept in-frame beta chains. One record per CDR3 amino acid sequence lists the most common genes and DNA. For this sample the table gives 550,000 to 750,000 distinct CDR3 sequences, of which 13% were detected only once. The top ten constitute more than 12% of the sample. This specimen was PBMCs, taken on the day of the yellow fever booster vaccination. The receptor source for this set is a young man who received the YFV17D yellow fever vaccine.

This chain connects TRBV5-4 to TRBJ1-4, with 7 bases that match TRBD1. This CDR3 is built from 14 residues. Germline V gene sequence: CDR1 SGHNT, CDR2 YYREEE (reference sequence). V was clipped by 2 bases and J by 8 bases; unmatched bases: 6. The CDR3 loop is CASSLQGKEEKLFF. The CDR3 DNA follows: TGTGCCAGCAGCTTACAGGGGAAGGAAGAAAAACTGTTTTTT.

This clonotype was seen once. The chain couples TRBV5-1 to TRBJ2-6; perhaps TRBD1 as D (6 bases). CDR1 and CDR2 (germline): SGHRS, YFSETQ. CDR3 length equals 14 residues. Trimming took off 7 bases at V and 1 base at J, with 9 bases between the two ends. The CDR3 protein is CASQGTSGANVLTF. CDR3 in DNA: TGCGCCAGCCAGGGGACGTCTGGGGCCAACGTCCTGACTTTC. Together with reference TRBV5-1 and TRBJ2-6, the CDR3 gives the full variable domain: KAGVTQTPRYLIKTRGQQVTLSCSPISGHRSVSWYQQTPGQGLQFLFEYFSETQRNKGNFPGRFSGRQFSNSRSEMNVSTLELGDSALYLCASQGTSGANVLTFGAGSRLTVL.

V is TRBV24-1 and J is TRBJ2-2; 7 bases fit TRBD1. Germline loops: CDR1 KGHDR, CDR2 SFDVKD. The trim removed 5 bases at V and 2 bases at J, leaving 4 bases unmatched. The CDR3 covers 15 residues. The CDR3 DNA follows: TGTGCCACCAGTGCCCGGGACAGAAACACCGGGGAGCTGTTTTTT. Its translation: CATSARDRNTGELFF.

V usage is TRBV10-3 and J usage is TRBJ1-5; TRBD1 is a possible D gene (5 bases). The CDR3 has 14 residues. The ends were cut back, 4 bases at V and 4 bases at J, with 11 bases in the middle. Per the germline V gene, CDR1 is ENHRY and CDR2 is SYGVKD. The CDR3 region has the DNA TGTGCCATCAGTGCTTCCGGGACGAATCAGCCCCAGCATTTT. Translation: CAISASGTNQPQHF.

The gene calls are TRBV7-2 and TRBJ1-2; 12 bases are a match to TRBD1. This CDR3 is built from 15 residues. CDR1 is SGHTA and CDR2 is FQGNSA in the germline V gene. V lost 5 bases, J lost 3 bases, and 4 bases stayed unmatched. This CDR3 is CASSRGQGADYGYTF. The CDR3 DNA follows: TGTGCCAGCAGCAGGGGACAGGGGGCGGACTATGGCTACACCTTC.

This rearrangement joins TRBV10-3 to TRBJ1-5, with D hard to call. CDR1 and CDR2 (germline): ENHRY, SYGVKD. V was shortened by 9 bases and J by 3 bases, with 12 bases between the two germline ends. CDR3 length: 13 residues. CDR3: CAMSGVSNQPQHF. CDR3 in DNA: TGTGCCATGAGCGGGGTCTCCAATCAGCCCCAGCATTTT.

The CDR3 DNA is TGCGCCAGCAGCCAGGACCCATTCGGACAGTCTGAAAAACTGTTTTTT. It specifies CASSQDPFGQSEKLFF. The chain has TRBV4-1 and TRBJ1-4, with D possibly TRBD1 on 6 matching bases. This CDR3 has 16 amino acids. The germline CDR1 and CDR2 sequences are MGHRA and YSYEKL. Trimming left V 3 bases short and J 7 bases short, with 18 bases between.

This clonotype was picked up many times. V is TRBV28 and J is TRBJ2-5; 9 bases line up with TRBD1. CDR1 is MDHEN and CDR2 is SYDVKM in the germline V gene. This CDR3 is built from 14 residues. J lost 5 bases, V lost 3 bases, and 4 bases had no gene match. The chain's CDR3 is CASSLRQGVETQYF. CDR3 coding DNA: TGTGCCAGCAGTTTGAGACAGGGGGTCGAGACCCAGTACTTC.

The chain joins TRBV7-9 to TRBJ2-1; 12 bases agree with TRBD2. Trimming removed 1 base from V and 8 bases from J; junction bases left unmatched: 6. The CDR3 runs to 16 residues. CDR1 SEHNR and CDR2 FQNEAQ come from the germline V gene (reference sequence). The CDR3 DNA follows: TGTGCCAGCAGCTTAGAAACTAGCGGGAGGTTCGATGAGCAGTTCTTC. It is translated as CASSLETSGRFDEQFF.

The rearrangement links TRBV5-1 to TRBJ2-7, with D possibly being TRBD2 (5 bases). Trimming shortened V by 0 bases and J by 9 bases, and 16 bases separated the two germline ends. CDR3 length: 14 residues. The germline V gene encodes CDR1 SGHRS and CDR2 YFSETQ. The CDR3 sequence is CASSLEGSDLGQYF. DNA of the CDR3: TGCGCCAGCAGCTTGGAGGGTAGCGACCTGGGGCAGTACTTC.

This sequence joins TRBV7-3 and TRBJ2-1; the D is unclear. V lost 3 bases and J 4 bases, leaving 16 bases between the germline ends. This CDR3 comprises 16 residues. CDR1 and CDR2 (germline): SGHTA, FQGTGA. CDR3 bases: TGTGCCAGCAGCTTGGGCTCTACCCCCCAATACAATGAGCAGTTCTTC. It specifies CASSLGSTPQYNEQFF.

This chain links TRBV12-3 or TRBV12-4 with TRBJ1-4; D is uncertain. CDR3 length equals 13 residues. Trimming removed 0 bases at V and 8 bases at J, with 7 bases between. Here the CDR3 DNA reads TGTGCCAGCAGTTTAGCGTCTGCCGAAAAACTGTTTTTT. Residues: CASSLASAEKLFF.

This clonotype turned up a few times. V usage is TRBV27 and J usage is TRBJ2-2, with a tentative D call TRBD1 (5 bases). The CDR3 consists of 14 residues. The germline V gene encodes CDR1 MNHEY and CDR2 SMNVEV (reference sequence). Between the trimmed V and J ends, which lost 6 bases and 4 bases, there was a span of 12 bases. The chain's CDR3 is CASSPTEITGELFF. CDR3 nucleotide sequence: TGTGCCAGCAGCCCGACAGAGATCACCGGGGAGCTGTTTTTT.